These 28 T cell receptor beta chains originate from one sample sequenced in a study of blood T cells in healthy people across ages. Primed by a sample-barcoded 5' primer and a J-beta primer mix, a second PCR proceeded for about 7 to 11 cycles. Each CDR3 protein gets one entry after TCRdb re-called the 5' RACE reads with MiXCR. The data contain some 1.5 million distinct CDR3 sequences, 28% of them singletons. What was sequenced was blood. These receptors were obtained from a woman in her twenties or thirties in good health.

The V call is TRBV6-2 or TRBV6-3, the J call TRBJ1-4; unclear D gene. Trimming took 6 bases from V and 0 from J, leaving 8 bases between them. The CDR3 consists of 14 residues. Germline loops: CDR1 MNHEY, CDR2 SVGEGT. The chain's CDR3 is CASRNTATNEKLFF. DNA of the CDR3: TGTGCCAGCAGAAACACTGCAACTAATGAAAAACTGTTTTTT.

The gene calls are TRBV20-1 and TRBJ2-4; 11 nucleotides align to TRBD1. There are 14 residues in the CDR3. Germline-derived CDR1 and CDR2 are DFQATT and SNEGSKA (reference sequence). The J segment lost 13 bases and the V segment lost 0 bases, leaving 8 bases of the junction unmatched. The CDR3 is CSAREGQGGIQQYF. DNA for the CDR3: TGCAGTGCTAGAGAGGGACAGGGGGGGATCCAGCAGTACTTC.

This chain links TRBV24-1 with TRBJ2-1; 11 nucleotides match TRBD1. V lost 3 bases and J lost 6; bases outside the gene matches: 6. This CDR3 has 16 amino acids. CDR1 is KGHDR, CDR2 SFDVKD, per germline. Here the CDR3 reads CATSDRDRGNRNEQFF. CDR3 sequence (DNA): TGTGCCACCAGTGATAGGGACAGGGGGAATCGCAATGAGCAGTTCTTC.

The rearrangement joins TRBV9 to TRBJ2-1; 9 nucleotides align to TRBD2. Germline-derived CDR1 and CDR2 are SGDLS and YYNGEE. The CDR3 extends over 15 amino acids. The V and J ends lost 4 bases and 8 bases, in that order; junction bases with no gene match: 10. CDR3 bases: TGTGCCAGCAGCAAGGGTAGCGGGAGTTTTTATGAGCAGTTCTTC. Encoded protein: CASSKGSGSFYEQFF.

This clonotype was picked up a small number of times. The chain has TRBV6-6 and TRBJ2-1, with D possibly being TRBD2 (5 bases). This CDR3 has 13 residues. V shed 11 bases and J shed 5 bases, with 16 bases lying between them. CDR1 is MNHNY and CDR2 is SVGAGI in the germline V gene (reference sequence). The DNA of the CDR3 is TGTGCCTCTCGGGGAGATGGAAACAATGAGCAGTTCTTC. This encodes CASRGDGNNEQFF.

This clonotype was recorded a few times. The CDR3 DNA reads TGCGCCAGCAGCTTGTCATTGGGCGGGCACAATGAGCAGTTCTTC. Residues: CASSLSLGGHNEQFF. The V gene is TRBV5-1, the J gene TRBJ2-1; D perhaps matches TRBD2 (5 bases). The germline V gene has CDR1 SGHRS and CDR2 YFSETQ. The CDR3 is made up of 15 amino acids. V lost 1 base, J lost 5 bases, and 13 bases lay in between. The full variable domain, completed using reference TRBV5-1 and TRBJ2-1, is KAGVTQTPRYLIKTRGQQVTLSCSPISGHRSVSWYQQTPGQGLQFLFEYFSETQRNKGNFPGRFSGRQFSNSRSEMNVSTLELGDSALYLCASSLSLGGHNEQFFGPGTRLTVL.

The chain carries TRBV20-1 and TRBJ2-7; 7 bases fit TRBD2. CDR3 length: 15 residues. Germline V gene lookup returns CDR1 DFQATT and CDR2 SNEGSKA (reference sequence). V dropped 6 bases and J dropped 1; count of bases not matched to a gene: 12. CDR3 DNA sequence: TGCAGTGCGACGATCCTCCGTAGCGGGTCCTACGAGCAGTACTTC. The encoded protein is CSATILRSGSYEQYF.

This clonotype occurred a few times. This chain joins TRBV7-4 and TRBJ2-5; 9 bases fit TRBD1. The CDR3 extends over 11 amino acids. CDR1 and CDR2 (germline): SGHVT, SQSDAQ. After removal of 5 bases from V and 12 bases from J, the junction contained 4 bases not matched to a gene. The CDR3 DNA is TGTGCCAGCAGCCGGACAGGGGCTAAGTACTTC. The encoded protein is CASSRTGAKYF.

This chain uses TRBV29-1 with TRBJ2-5; 8 nucleotides align to TRBD1. The CDR3 has 14 residues. The germline gives CDR1 SQVTM, CDR2 ANQGSEA. Trimming took 6 bases from V and 5 from J; bases not matched to a gene: 11. Here the CDR3 reads CSVRGGQAPETQYF. CDR3 nucleotide sequence: TGCAGCGTCCGAGGGGGACAGGCACCCGAGACCCAGTACTTC.

This clonotype showed up many times. This CDR3 reads CASSLTGQGLNEQYF. The CDR3 DNA is TGTGCCAGCAGCCTTACGGGACAGGGGCTCAACGAGCAGTACTTC. The rearrangement joins TRBV7-9 to TRBJ2-7, with 10 bases lining up with TRBD1. This CDR3 contains 15 residues. The junction had 9 bases not matched to a gene; V was cut back by 5 bases and J by 5 bases. Looked up from germline, CDR1 is SEHNR and CDR2 is FQNEAQ (reference sequence).

The rearrangement uses TRBV30 and TRBJ2-3, with TRBD1 matching 7 bases. The CDR3 is 15 amino acids. The junction had 8 bases not matched to a gene; V was cut back by 3 bases and J by 2 bases. Germline CDR1 GTSNPN, CDR2 SVGIG (reference sequence). The chain's CDR3 is CAWSSGQDVTDTQYF. As DNA, the CDR3 is TGTGCCTGGAGCTCCGGACAGGACGTCACAGATACGCAGTATTTT.

J is TRBJ2-1 and V is TRBV4-1, with D maybe TRBD1 (6 bases). Germline V CDR1 and CDR2: MGHRA, YSYEKL. The CDR3 length is 17 residues. Trimming removed 1 base at V and 3 bases at J, with 16 bases between. The CDR3 is CASSQVGVSQGYNEQFF. The CDR3 DNA is TGCGCCAGCAGCCAAGTTGGGGTGTCACAGGGCTACAATGAGCAGTTCTTC.

DNA for the CDR3: TGTGCCAGCAGCTTAGCCGGGACCGGGCCGTCTATGGGGGAGCTGTTTTTT. It encodes CASSLAGTGPSMGELFF. This chain connects TRBV7-2 to TRBJ2-2; D may be TRBD1 or TRBD2 (5 bases each). CDR3 length: 17 amino acids. The germline V and J ends were trimmed by 0 bases and 8 bases, with 19 bases remaining between them. Germline-derived CDR1 and CDR2 are SGHTA and FQGNSA. Together with reference TRBV7-2 and TRBJ2-2, the CDR3 gives the full variable domain: GAGVSQSPSNKVTEKGKDVELRCDPISGHTALYWYRQSLGQGLEFLIYFQGNSAPDKSGLPSDRFSAERTGGSVSTLTIQRTQQEDSAVYLCASSLAGTGPSMGELFFGEGSRLTVL.

The V call is TRBV20-1, the J call TRBJ2-5; TRBD2 agrees at 9 bases. Germline V gene data show CDR1 as DFQATT and CDR2 as SNEGSKA (reference sequence). This CDR3 spans 15 amino acids. V lost 0 bases to trimming and J lost 5 bases; unmatched junction nucleotides: 7. The DNA for the CDR3 is TGCAGTGCTAGAGATAGAGTAGCGGGAGAGGAGACCCAGTACTTC. This encodes CSARDRVAGEETQYF.

This clonotype has at least ten counts. The chain has TRBV29-1 and TRBJ2-5, with TRBD2 matching over 12 bases. Germline lookup yields CDR1 SQVTM and CDR2 ANQGSEA. V lost 4 bases, J lost 5 bases, and 11 bases stayed unmatched. This CDR3 region has 16 residues. CDR3 coding DNA: TGCAGCGTTGTGCTAGCGGGAGGGCCAGTTCAGGAGACCCAGTACTTC. Amino acid sequence: CSVVLAGGPVQETQYF.

This clonotype showed up just a few times. The chain links TRBV24-1 to TRBJ2-7, with 7 bases identical to TRBD1. TRBJ2-5 matches the DNA end more closely, so the J call is doubtful. This CDR3 has 15 amino acids. Looked up from germline, CDR1 is KGHDR and CDR2 is SFDVKD. The DNA of the CDR3 is TGTGCCACCAGTGCGACAAGACAGGGTGACGAGACCCAGTACTTC. Amino acids: CATSATRQGDETQYF.

This clonotype showed up just a few times. This chain joins TRBV20-1 and TRBJ2-5, with D unclear. The J call could be wrong; TRBJ2-1 is a better fit for the DNA end. The CDR3 extends over 14 amino acids. From germline, CDR1 is DFQATT and CDR2 SNEGSKA (reference sequence). CDR3: CSAIPDHTQETQFF. CDR3 in DNA: TGCAGTGCTATCCCGGACCACACCCAAGAGACCCAGTTCTTC.

A note on this clonotype: One junction end disagrees with the germline gene, perhaps due to a read error. The chain carries TRBV4-3 and TRBJ2-1; 9 bases line up with TRBD2. The CDR3 totals 14 residues. CDR1 is LGHNA and CDR2 is YSLEER in the germline V gene. The DNA of the CDR3 is TGCACCAGCAGCCAAAGCGGGAGGTACAATGAGCAGTTCTTC. It specifies CTSSQSGRYNEQFF.

The chain joins TRBV28 to TRBJ1-2; 8 bases are shared with TRBD1. J was trimmed by 8 bases and V by 8 bases; bases with no gene match: 7. Germline CDR1 reads MDHEN; CDR2 reads SYDVKM. CDR3 length: 12 amino acids. The CDR3 DNA is TGTGCCAGCCAGGGACAGGCCGAGGGCTACACCTTC. The encoded protein is CASQGQAEGYTF.

The chain uses TRBV19 and TRBJ2-1, with D perhaps matching TRBD1 or TRBD2 (6 bases each). The V gene's germline CDR1 is LNHDA and CDR2 SQIVND (reference sequence). CDR3 length equals 15 residues. Deletions cut 4 bases from V and 4 bases from J, with 14 bases between. The CDR3 DNA sequence: TGTGCCAGTAGTAGGGGGGACAATAATTACAATGAGCAGTTCTTC. This gives the protein CASSRGDNNYNEQFF.

The chain combines TRBV29-1 with TRBJ2-4; TRBD1 might be the D (5 bases). The end of the DNA is better explained by TRBJ2-7, so the J call may be wrong. The germline gives CDR1 SQVTM, CDR2 ANQGSEA. This CDR3 has 10 residues. The CDR3 loop reads CSVQGVEQYF. The CDR3 coding sequence is TGCAGCGTTCAAGGGGTCGAGCAGTACTTC.

This clonotype was counted only a few times. The J gene is TRBJ2-5, the V gene TRBV20-1; 9 nucleotides agree with TRBD1. The J segment lost 2 bases and the V segment lost 6 bases, leaving 7 bases of the junction unmatched. This CDR3 contains 14 residues. The germline V gene encodes CDR1 DFQATT and CDR2 SNEGSKA (reference sequence). The CDR3 region has the DNA TGCAGTGCCACGGGACAGGGTCATCAAGAGACCCAGTACTTC. Protein: CSATGQGHQETQYF.

This clonotype was observed many times. The V gene is TRBV7-9, the J gene TRBJ2-7, with 12 bases lining up with TRBD1. Germline CDR1 SEHNR, CDR2 FQNEAQ (reference sequence). The CDR3 loop spans 15 amino acids. The J segment lost 2 bases and the V segment lost 8 bases, leaving 7 bases of the junction unmatched. The CDR3 sequence is CASRWDRGLTYEQYF. The CDR3 DNA follows: TGTGCCAGCCGGTGGGACAGGGGGCTGACCTACGAGCAGTACTTC.

The chain carries TRBV7-2 and TRBJ2-1; 10 bases are a match to TRBD2. In germline, CDR1 is SGHTA, CDR2 FQGNSA. Losses at the gene ends were 3 bases for V and 15 bases for J; bases not matched to a gene: 11. This CDR3 spans 14 amino acids. The CDR3 DNA reads as TGTGCCAGCAGCTTTTTAATAGCGGGAGGCCTTTTGTTCTTC. It translates to CASSFLIAGGLLFF.

The V call is TRBV7-9, the J call TRBJ2-5; 7 bases are shared with TRBD1. The CDR3 length is 15 residues. The V and J ends lost 4 bases and 1 base, in that order; junction bases with no gene match: 6. CDR1 and CDR2 (germline): SEHNR, FQNEAQ (reference sequence). CDR3 in DNA: TGTGCCAGCAGCTCCGAAGGGACAGCCCAAGAGACCCAGTACTTC. Protein: CASSSEGTAQETQYF.

Details on this clonotype: One end of the junction varies from germline; a read error may be responsible. The chain couples TRBV7-6 to TRBJ2-7; 9 bases map to TRBD1. The CDR3 has 14 amino acids. Germline CDR1 reads SGHVS; CDR2 reads FNYEAQ. CDR3 nucleotide sequence: TGTGCCGGCAGCCCGGGACAGGGAACTTACGAGCAGTACTTC. Its protein product is CAGSPGQGTYEQYF.

This clonotype came up a few times. This chain uses TRBV7-2 with TRBJ2-3, with 7 nucleotides matching TRBD2. In germline, CDR1 is SGHTA, CDR2 FQGNSA. V lost 8 bases, J lost 2 bases, and 7 bases stayed unmatched. This CDR3 spans 14 amino acids. CDR3 DNA sequence: TGTGCCAGCGGACACCGGGACTACACAGATACGCAGTATTTT. It specifies CASGHRDYTDTQYF. Using reference TRBV7-2 and TRBJ2-3 for the parts outside the CDR3, the full variable domain is GAGVSQSPSNKVTEKGKDVELRCDPISGHTALYWYRQSLGQGLEFLIYFQGNSAPDKSGLPSDRFSAERTGGSVSTLTIQRTQQEDSAVYLCASGHRDYTDTQYFGPGTRLTVL.

Concerning this clonotype itself: One end of the junction fails to match germline, which may point to a read error. J is TRBJ1-1 and V is TRBV7-9, with D hard to call. There are 12 residues in the CDR3. CDR1 SEHNR and CDR2 FQNEAQ come from the germline V gene (reference sequence). The CDR3 DNA sequence: TGTGTCAGCAGCTCCATTTCCGCTGAAGCTTTCTTT. This translates into CVSSSISAEAFF.